What follows are 14 T cell receptor beta chains derived from one specimen sequenced in a study of T cells in women clearing cervical HPV infection. Clones were read by immunoSEQ multiplex PCR, and TCRdb kept only the in-frame ones, dropping some. This repertoire includes about 22,000 clones. The sequencing sample was made of blood buffy coat. These receptors originate from a woman between 18 and 70 years old with a cervical HPV16 infection that either progressed to CIN3+ or cleared (not recorded which).

Concerning this clone: The missing CDR3 end, 3 residues past where the read stops, is filled in from the germline J gene. The chain employs TRBV14 and TRBJ2-1, with 10 bases lining up with TRBD2. From germline, CDR1 is SGHDN and CDR2 FVKESK. This CDR3 region has 17 residues. After removal of 4 bases from V and 4 bases from J, the junction contained 10 bases not matched to a gene. Partial CDR3 DNA: TGTGCCAGCAGCCCGATGACTAGCGGGTGGGGTTACAATGAG. This translates into CASSPMTSGWGYNE. The full CDR3 protein reads CASSPMTSGWGYNEQFF.

As to this clone: The sequence runs out 3 residues before the end of the CDR3; the remainder is reconstructed from the germline J gene. The chain employs TRBV7-6 and TRBJ2-7; 7 bases fit TRBD1. The CDR3 covers 13 residues. From germline, CDR1 is SGHVS and CDR2 FNYEAQ. The junction had 1 base not matched to a gene; V was cut back by 2 bases and J by 3 bases. CDR3 loop: CASSLWDSYEQYF. Partial CDR3 DNA: TGTGCCAGCAGCTTATGGGACAGCTACGAG.

A word on this clone: Read data end 3 residues before the CDR3 end; the end is taken from the germline J gene. The chain is built from TRBV12-3 or TRBV12-4 and TRBJ2-7, with a possible D match to TRBD1 (5 bases). Trimming took off 3 bases at V and 2 bases at J, with 14 bases between the two ends. The CDR3 is 15 amino acids. CDR3 DNA, as far as it was read: TGTGCCAGCAGTTTCCGACAGATTAAAACCTACGAG. Its translation: CASSFRQIKTYE. Given in full, the CDR3 is CASSFRQIKTYEQYF.

Comments on this clone: Sequencing ends 3 residues short of the CDR3 end; the germline J gene provides the rest. The rearrangement links TRBV18 to TRBJ2-2; D is undetermined. Trimming shortened V by 1 base and J by 0 bases, and 6 bases separated the two germline ends. This CDR3 is built from 15 residues. From germline, CDR1 is KGHSH and CDR2 LQKENI. The CDR3 bases that were read are TGTGCCAGCTCACCACTAGATCCGAACACCGGGGAG. This codes for CASSPLDPNTGE. The whole CDR3 is CASSPLDPNTGELFF.

Note on this clone: The read halts 3 residues ahead of the CDR3 end, with the missing end drawn from the germline J gene. The rearrangement uses TRBV7-9 and TRBJ1-1; D may be TRBD1 (6 bases). The CDR3 has 15 residues. Trimming shortened V by 1 base and J by 3 bases, and 12 bases separated the two germline ends. The germline gives CDR1 SEHNR, CDR2 FQNEAQ (reference sequence). The CDR3 here is CASSLEQGSHTEAFF. The sequenced part of the CDR3 DNA is TGTGCCAGCAGCTTAGAACAGGGATCCCACACTGAA.

As regards this clone: The read gets to within 3 residues of the CDR3 end, and the germline J gene fills in the rest. This chain links TRBV27 with TRBJ2-7, with 9 bases identical to TRBD1. V dropped 9 bases and J dropped 3; count of bases not matched to a gene: 9. The CDR3 sequence is 14 residues long. The V gene's germline CDR1 is MNHEY and CDR2 SMNVEV (reference sequence). The CDR3 region is CASGARTGVYEQYF. CDR3 DNA (partial): TGTGCCAGTGGGGCGAGGACAGGGGTCTACGAG.

Turning to this clone: The read ends 3 residues before the CDR3 terminus; that terminus is restored from the germline J gene. This chain connects TRBV2 to TRBJ1-5; D unclear. In germline, CDR1 is SNHLY, CDR2 FYNNEI. CDR3 length: 14 residues. CDR3 DNA (partial): TGTGCCAGCAGTATTAGGAGGCGAGACTATCCC. Protein sequence: CASSIRRRDYP. The CDR3 as a whole reads CASSIRRRDYPQHF.

A note on this clone: The read ends 3 residues before the CDR3 terminus; that terminus is restored from the germline J gene. The chain combines TRBV5-1 with TRBJ2-1; D not resolved. There are 13 residues in the CDR3. Germline CDR1 reads SGHRS; CDR2 reads YFSETQ. Trimming shortened V by 0 bases and J by 4 bases, and 5 bases separated the two germline ends. The CDR3 here is CASSLDPYNEQFF. The sequenced part of the CDR3 DNA is TGCGCCAGCAGCTTGGATCCTTACAATGAG.

Points on this clone: Sequencing ends 3 residues short of the CDR3 end; the germline J gene provides the rest. The chain couples TRBV19 to TRBJ1-1; maybe TRBD1 (5 bases). The CDR3 runs 14 residues. Per the germline V gene, CDR1 is LNHDA and CDR2 is SQIVND (reference sequence). The covered CDR3 bases are TGTGCCAGTAGACCTGGGGCGGCCCGGCTGGAA. Amino acid sequence: CASRPGAARLE. The entire CDR3 protein is CASRPGAARLEAFF.

In regard to this clone: The read falls 3 residues short of the CDR3 end, and the missing part is taken from the germline J gene. The chain combines TRBV13 with TRBJ1-6; D possibly corresponds to TRBD1 (5 bases). Trimming cost V 2 bases and J 0 bases, with 11 bases left between them. The germline V gene has CDR1 PRHDT and CDR2 FYEKMQ (reference sequence). The CDR3 loop spans 17 amino acids. CDR3 amino acids: CASSLTGLRSYNSPLHF. CDR3 DNA, as far as it was read: TGTGCCAGCAGCTTAACGGGACTCCGCTCCTATAATTCACCC.

This clone is deemed medium-sized (0.01 to 0.1%) by its frequency. From the germline J gene comes the end of the CDR3, since the read stops 3 residues before it. The chain uses TRBV18 and TRBJ2-4, with D tentatively TRBD2 (6 bases). This CDR3 is 14 amino acids long. CDR1 is KGHSH and CDR2 is LQKENI in the germline V gene. Trimming took 5 bases from V and 8 from J, leaving 16 bases between them. The CDR3 protein is CASSMTNSGDIQYF. The CDR3 bases that were read are TGTGCCAGCTCAATGACGAATTCGGGGGACATT.

This clone is deemed medium-sized by its frequency. The sequenced fragment ends 3 residues before the CDR3 boundary, so the rest is inferred from the germline J gene. The chain has TRBV18 and TRBJ2-3, with D possibly TRBD1 on 6 matching bases. CDR1 and CDR2 (germline): KGHSH, LQKENI. The V and J ends lost 2 bases and 0 bases respectively, with 9 bases between them. The CDR3 covers 15 residues. The CDR3 spells CASSPSRGSTDTQYF. The covered CDR3 bases are TGTGCCAGCTCACCAAGCAGGGGCAGCACAGATACG.

Remarks on this clone: The CDR3 end lies 3 residues beyond the end of the read and is filled in from the germline J gene. The rearrangement joins TRBV20-1 to TRBJ2-2, with a tentative D call TRBD2 (5 bases). CDR3 size: 15 residues. The V and J ends lost 3 bases and 3 bases respectively, with 14 bases between them. Per germline, CDR1 DFQATT and CDR2 SNEGSKA (reference sequence). CDR3 region: CSARSPAEDTGELFF. Partial CDR3 DNA: TGCAGTGCTAGGTCCCCAGCGGAGGACACCGGGGAG.

Concerning this clone itself: The read comes to an end 3 residues before the CDR3 does, leaving the germline J gene to fill in the end. The rearrangement links TRBV2 to TRBJ2-3, with 7 bases that match TRBD1. The CDR3 is 14 residues long. CDR1 and CDR2 (germline): SNHLY, FYNNEI. J lost 1 base, V lost 10 bases, and 8 bases had no gene match. The CDR3 loop reads CATGQEGRTDTQYF. The sequenced part of the CDR3 DNA is TGTGCCACCGGACAGGAAGGACGCACAGATACG.